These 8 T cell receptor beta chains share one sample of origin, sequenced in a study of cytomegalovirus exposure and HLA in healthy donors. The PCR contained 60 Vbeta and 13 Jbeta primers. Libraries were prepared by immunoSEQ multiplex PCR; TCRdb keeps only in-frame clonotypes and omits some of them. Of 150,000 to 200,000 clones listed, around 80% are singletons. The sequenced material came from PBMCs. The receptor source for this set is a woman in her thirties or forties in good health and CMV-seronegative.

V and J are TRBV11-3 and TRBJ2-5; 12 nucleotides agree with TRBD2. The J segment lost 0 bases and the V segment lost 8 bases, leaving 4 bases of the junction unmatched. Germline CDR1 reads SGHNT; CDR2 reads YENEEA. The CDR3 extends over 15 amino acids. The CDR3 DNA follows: TGTGCCAGCCGTCTAGCGGGGGGGCACCAAGAGACCCAGTACTTC. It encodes CASRLAGGHQETQYF.

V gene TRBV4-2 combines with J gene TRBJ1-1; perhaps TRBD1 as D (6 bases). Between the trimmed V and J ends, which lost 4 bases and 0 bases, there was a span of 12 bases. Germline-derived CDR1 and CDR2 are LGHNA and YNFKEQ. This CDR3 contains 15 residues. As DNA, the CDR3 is TGTGCCAGCAGCCCAGGGGTCGCGGTGAACACTGAAGCTTTCTTT. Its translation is CASSPGVAVNTEAFF.

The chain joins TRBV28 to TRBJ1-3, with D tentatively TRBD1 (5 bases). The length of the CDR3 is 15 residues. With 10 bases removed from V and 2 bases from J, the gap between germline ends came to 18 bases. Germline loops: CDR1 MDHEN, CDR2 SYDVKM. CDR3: CATQFPGNTGNTIYF. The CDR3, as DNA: TGTGCCACCCAATTCCCAGGGAATACTGGAAACACCATATATTTT. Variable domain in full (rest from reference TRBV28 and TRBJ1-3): DVKVTQSSRYLVKRTGEKVFLECVQDMDHENMFWYRQDPGLGLRLIYFSYDVKMKEKGDIPEGYSVSREKKERFSLILESASTNQTSMYLCATQFPGNTGNTIYFGEGSWLTVV.

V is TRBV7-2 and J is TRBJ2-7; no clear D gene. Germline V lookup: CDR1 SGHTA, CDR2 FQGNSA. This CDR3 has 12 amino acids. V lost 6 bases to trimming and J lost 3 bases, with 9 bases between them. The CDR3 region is CASSWASYEQYF. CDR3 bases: TGTGCCAGCAGTTGGGCCAGCTACGAGCAGTACTTC.

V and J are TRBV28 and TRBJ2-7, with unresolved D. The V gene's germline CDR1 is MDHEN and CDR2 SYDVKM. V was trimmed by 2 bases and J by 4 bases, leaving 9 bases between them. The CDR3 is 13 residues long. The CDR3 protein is CASSLTSNYEQYF. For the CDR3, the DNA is TGTGCCAGCAGTTTAACATCGAATTACGAGCAGTACTTC.

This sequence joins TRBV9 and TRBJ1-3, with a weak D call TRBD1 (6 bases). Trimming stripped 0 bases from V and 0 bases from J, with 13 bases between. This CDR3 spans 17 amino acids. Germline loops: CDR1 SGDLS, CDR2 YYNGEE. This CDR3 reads CASSVGDTRLSGNTIYF. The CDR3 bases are TGTGCCAGCAGCGTAGGGGACACAAGACTCTCTGGAAACACCATATATTTT.

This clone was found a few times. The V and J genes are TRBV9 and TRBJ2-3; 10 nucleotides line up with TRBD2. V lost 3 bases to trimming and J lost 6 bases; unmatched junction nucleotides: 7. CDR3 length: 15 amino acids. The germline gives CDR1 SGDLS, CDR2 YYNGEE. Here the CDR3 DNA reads TGTGCCAGCAGCGCTAGCGGGAGATCTCCCGATACGCAGTATTTT. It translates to CASSASGRSPDTQYF.

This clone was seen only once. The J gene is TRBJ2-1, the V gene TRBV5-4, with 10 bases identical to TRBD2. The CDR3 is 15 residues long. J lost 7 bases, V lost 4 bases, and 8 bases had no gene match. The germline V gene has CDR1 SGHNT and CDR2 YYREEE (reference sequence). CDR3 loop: CASSEPGLASNEQFF. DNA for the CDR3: TGTGCCAGCAGCGAACCGGGACTAGCGTCTAATGAGCAGTTCTTC.